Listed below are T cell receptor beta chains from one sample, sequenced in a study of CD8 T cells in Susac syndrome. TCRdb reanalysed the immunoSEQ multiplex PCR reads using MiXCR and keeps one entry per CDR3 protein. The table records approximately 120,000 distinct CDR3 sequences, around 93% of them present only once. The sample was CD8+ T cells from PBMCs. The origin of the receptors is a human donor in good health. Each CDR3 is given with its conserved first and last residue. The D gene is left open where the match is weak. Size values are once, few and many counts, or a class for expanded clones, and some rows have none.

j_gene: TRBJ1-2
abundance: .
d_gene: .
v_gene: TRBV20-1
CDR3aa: CSARSGVGLAAHTF
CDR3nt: TGCAGTGCTAGAAGTGGGGTAGGGCTTGCGGCCCACACCTTC

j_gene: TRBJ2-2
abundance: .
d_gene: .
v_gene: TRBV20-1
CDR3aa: CSARAADWRNGELFF
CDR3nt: TGCAGTGCCCGAGCGGCGGACTGGAGGAACGGGGAGCTGTTTTTT

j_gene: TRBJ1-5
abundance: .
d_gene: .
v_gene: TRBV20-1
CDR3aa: CSAGSGTNQPQHF
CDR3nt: TGCAGTGCCGGGTCAGGGACAAATCAGCCCCAGCATTTT

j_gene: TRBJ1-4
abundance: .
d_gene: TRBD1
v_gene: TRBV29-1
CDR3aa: CSVGTVRNEKLFF
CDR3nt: TGCAGCGTGGGGACAGTCCGTAACGAAAAACTGTTTTTT

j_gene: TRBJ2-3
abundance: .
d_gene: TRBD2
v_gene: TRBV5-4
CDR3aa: CASSSSGVTDTQYF
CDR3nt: TGTGCCAGCAGCTCAAGCGGGGTCACAGATACGCAGTATTTT

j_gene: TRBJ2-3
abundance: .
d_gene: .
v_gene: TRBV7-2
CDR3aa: CASSSKVGRADTQYF
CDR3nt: TGTGCCAGCAGCTCGAAAGTCGGCAGGGCGGATACGCAGTATTTT

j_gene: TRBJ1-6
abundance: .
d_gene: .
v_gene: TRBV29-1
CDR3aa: CSVELTGLGSGPLHF
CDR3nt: TGCAGCGTTGAACTCACGGGTCTGGGAAGCGGACCCCTCCACTTT

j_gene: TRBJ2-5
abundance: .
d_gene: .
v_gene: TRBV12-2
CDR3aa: CASRLVDRKGQETQYF
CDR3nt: TGTGCAAGTCGCTTAGTGGACAGGAAGGGGCAAGAGACCCAGTACTTC

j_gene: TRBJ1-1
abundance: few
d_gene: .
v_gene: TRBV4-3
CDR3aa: CASSQTGNTEAFF
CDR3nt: TGTGCCAGCAGCCAGACGGGGAACACTGAAGCTTTCTTT

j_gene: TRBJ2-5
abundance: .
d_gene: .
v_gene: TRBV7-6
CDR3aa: CASSQPPGPGETQYF
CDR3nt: TGTGCCAGCAGCCAACCTCCAGGGCCCGGAGAGACCCAGTACTTC

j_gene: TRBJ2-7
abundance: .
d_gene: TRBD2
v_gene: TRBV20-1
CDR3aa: CSARSSGRISYEQYF
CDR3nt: TGCAGTGCTAGATCCAGCGGGAGGATCTCCTACGAGCAGTACTTC

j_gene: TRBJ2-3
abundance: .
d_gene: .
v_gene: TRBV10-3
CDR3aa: CAIDSGRAADTQYF
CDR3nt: TGTGCCATAGATAGCGGCCGGGCAGCAGATACGCAGTATTTT

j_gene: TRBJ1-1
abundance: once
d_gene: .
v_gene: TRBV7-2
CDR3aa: CASSLTPKVSAFF
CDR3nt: TGTGCCAGCAGTCTCACCCCGAAGGTGTCAGCTTTCTTT

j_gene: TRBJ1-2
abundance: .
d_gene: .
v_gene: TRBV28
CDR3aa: CASSSHGYTF
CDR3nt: TGTGCCAGCAGTTCCCATGGCTACACCTTC

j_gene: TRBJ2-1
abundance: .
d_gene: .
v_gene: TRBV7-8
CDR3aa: CASSLVSGPQFF
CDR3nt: TGTGCCAGCAGCTTAGTCTCTGGGCCCCAGTTCTTC

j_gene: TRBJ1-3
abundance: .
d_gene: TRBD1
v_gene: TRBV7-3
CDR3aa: CASSLGQGPSGNTIYF
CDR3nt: TGTGCCAGCAGCTTAGGACAGGGGCCCTCTGGAAACACCATATATTTT

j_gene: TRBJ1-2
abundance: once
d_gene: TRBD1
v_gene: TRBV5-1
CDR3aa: CASSTGGASGYTF
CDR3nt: TGCGCCAGCTCGACAGGGGGTGCATCTGGCTACACCTTC

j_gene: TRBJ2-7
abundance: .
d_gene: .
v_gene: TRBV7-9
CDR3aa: CASSQPGRRYEQYF
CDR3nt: TGTGCCAGCAGCCAACCAGGCAGGCGCTACGAGCAGTACTTC

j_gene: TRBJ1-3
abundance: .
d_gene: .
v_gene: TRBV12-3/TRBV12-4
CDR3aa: CASSRDGSGNTIYF
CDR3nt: TGTGCCAGCAGTCGGGACGGATCTGGAAACACCATATATTTT

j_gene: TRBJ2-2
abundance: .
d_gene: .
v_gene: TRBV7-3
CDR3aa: CASSLGLPGELFF
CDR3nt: TGTGCCAGCAGCCTAGGACTGCCCGGGGAGCTGTTTTTT

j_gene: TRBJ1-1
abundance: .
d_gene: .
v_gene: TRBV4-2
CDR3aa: CASSQAGVTEAFF
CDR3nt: TGTGCCAGCAGCCAAGCGGGGGTCACTGAAGCTTTCTTT

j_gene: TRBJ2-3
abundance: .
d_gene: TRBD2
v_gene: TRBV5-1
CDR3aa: CASWGVAGSTDTQYF
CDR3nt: TGCGCCAGCTGGGGCGTAGCGGGGAGCACAGATACGCAGTATTTT

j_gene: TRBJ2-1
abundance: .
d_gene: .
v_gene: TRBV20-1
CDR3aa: CSAMRGSNSYNEQFF
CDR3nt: TGCAGTGCTATGAGGGGGAGCAACTCCTACAATGAGCAGTTCTTC